These 17 T cell receptor gamma chains share one sample of origin, sequenced in a study of γδ T cells in repeated Plasmodium falciparum infection. Vgamma9/Vdelta2+ and Vdelta2-negative gammadelta T cells were flow-sorted from PBMC for bulk sequencing. TCRdb fed the multiplex PCR reads into CATT to redo clone calling. The table shows 20,000 to 30,000 gamma-chain clones, with 3% occurring only once. Sample: gamma-delta T cells from blood. These receptors originate from a pool of human donors (malaria-infected and uninfected, not separated).

This clone was picked up a small number of times. One base separates it from a far larger clone, so it is likely a read error. Other DNA sequences within the sample encode an identical CDR3. The chain links TRGV3 to TRGJ1 or TRGJ2. TCRdb lists no J gene, so it was determined here by aligning the DNA to germline. Germline CDR1 VTNTFY, CDR2 YDVSTARD (reference sequence). CDR3 length: 20 amino acids. J lost 8 bases, V lost 0 bases, and 28 bases had no gene match. The CDR3 loop is CATWDRPLKPWGIVRHKKLF. CDR3 in DNA: TGTGCCACCTGGGACAGGCCATTAAAACCGTGGGGGATAGTTCGCCATAAGAAACTCTTT.

This clone appeared a few times. The protein that TCRdb holds for this DNA derives from a much larger clone and differs from the translated DNA at residue 4, which likely indicates a read error; the protein shown here is translated from the DNA. This sequence joins TRGV9 and TRGJP2. TCRdb carries no J gene annotation; the J gene was assigned here by matching the DNA with germline. The CDR3 sequence is 15 residues long. Germline lookup yields CDR1 GITISATS and CDR2 ISYDGTV (reference sequence). The CDR3 DNA reads TGTGCCTTGCGGGAGCCCAAGGGTAGTGATTGGATCAAGACGTTT. Its protein is CALREPKGSDWIKTF.

In the case of this clone: A far more abundant clone sits one base away, making this likely a read error. For the V gene the call is TRGV9; the J gene has no call. This CDR3 has 9 residues. The germline V gene has CDR1 GITISATS and CDR2 ISYDGTV (reference sequence). The CDR3 sequence is CALWEVRLF. CDR3 nucleotides: TGCGCCTTGTGGGAGGTGAGGCTCTTT.

Note on this clone: A far larger clone is just one base off, so this is likely a read error. This CDR3 is also generated by other DNA sequences in the sample. The chain links TRGV9 to TRGJP. TCRdb does not report a J gene; here it was assigned by matching the DNA to germline references. This CDR3 comprises 17 residues. Germline loops: CDR1 GITISATS, CDR2 ISYDGTV (reference sequence). The CDR3 loop is CALWETTPELGKKIKVF. The CDR3 DNA sequence: TGTGCCTTGTGGGAGACCACCCCAGAGTTGGGTAAAAAAATCAAGGTATTT.

To note about this clone: A far larger clone lies a single base away; this is likely a read error. Within the sample, other DNA sequences also encode this same CDR3. The chain has TRGV9 and TRGJ1 or TRGJ2. CDR3 length: 13 residues. CDR1 and CDR2 (germline): GITISATS, ISYDGTV (reference sequence). DNA of the CDR3: TGTGCCTTGTGGGATTACATTTATTATAAGAAGCTCTTT. Amino acid sequence: CALWDYIYYKKLF.

With regard to this clone: With a far larger clone one base away, a read error is the likely cause. Other nucleotide sequences from this sample produce the same CDR3. The chain joins TRGV9 to TRGJ1 or TRGJ2. The J gene is not listed in TCRdb, so it was assigned here from a DNA match to germline. V lost 2 bases and J lost 4; bases outside the gene matches: 8. There are 14 residues in the CDR3. Germline CDR1 is GITISATS and CDR2 is ISYDGTV (reference sequence). The CDR3 reads CALWEAGTYYKKLF. In DNA, the CDR3 is TGTGCCTTGTGGGAGGCTGGCACCTATTATAAGAAACTCTTT.

This clone has a handful of counts. A far more abundant clone sits one base away, making this likely a read error. Within the sample, other DNA sequences also encode this same CDR3. Here the CDR3 reads CALAGLNYYKKLF. In DNA, the CDR3 is TGTGCCCTTGCCGGGCTGAATTACTATAAGAAACTCTTT. The chain employs TRGV9 and TRGJ1 or TRGJ2. The J gene is not listed in TCRdb, so it was assigned here from a DNA match to germline. The CDR3 runs 13 residues. The germline gives CDR1 GITISATS, CDR2 ISYDGTV (reference sequence).

In its sample, this clone was seen a few times. This is likely an artifact of a read error, given a far larger clone one base away. Other DNA sequences of this sample code for an identical CDR3. The chain joins TRGV4 to TRGJ1 or TRGJ2. Since TCRdb gives no J gene, matching the DNA to germline was used here to assign it. CDR1 and CDR2 from the germline V gene are EGSTGY and YDSYTSSV. Losses at the gene ends were 6 bases for V and 10 bases for J; bases not matched to a gene: 18. This CDR3 has 14 residues. CDR3 residues: CATWSIRDRKKKLF. CDR3 nucleotides: TGTGCCACCTGGAGTATAAGGGATAGGAAGAAGAAACTCTTT.

Ten or more counts support this clone. TCRdb records a much larger clone's protein for this DNA, with a difference at residue 11 that likely arises from a read error; the protein given is the translation of the DNA. This rearrangement joins TRGV9 to TRGJ1 or TRGJ2. No J gene is reported in TCRdb; it was inferred here by comparing the DNA with germline. Germline loops: CDR1 GITISATS, CDR2 ISYDGTV (reference sequence). The CDR3 is 15 residues long. This CDR3 is CALWEARENYDKKLF. The CDR3 coding sequence is TGTGCCTTGTGGGAGGCCCGGGAGAATTATGATAAGAAACTCTTT.

Concerning this clone: TCRdb's listed protein matches a much larger clone and diverges from this DNA's translation at residue 3, likely through a read error; the protein shown comes from the DNA. The V call is TRGV9, the J call TRGJ1 or TRGJ2. The J gene was missing in TCRdb and was found by matching the end of the DNA to germline. Per the germline V gene, CDR1 is GITISATS and CDR2 is ISYDGTV (reference sequence). CDR3 length: 13 amino acids. CDR3 sequence: CASWEVGFRKKLF. DNA for the CDR3: TGTGCCTCGTGGGAGGTGGGGTTTAGGAAGAAACTCTTT.

This clone was counted at least ten times. TCRdb records a much larger clone's protein for this DNA, with a difference at residue 11 that likely arises from a read error; the protein given is the translation of the DNA. The J gene was not called, though the V gene is TRGV4. The CDR3 has 13 residues. Germline V lookup: CDR1 EGSTGY, CDR2 YDSYTSSV. The CDR3 reads CATWDARGHKELF. The CDR3 DNA is TGTGCCACCTGGGATGCCCGGGGGCATAAGGAACTCTTT.

This clone was observed at least ten times. This DNA's translation and the protein TCRdb lists, from a much larger clone, do not match at residue 16, likely due to a read error; the protein shown is translated from the DNA. The rearrangement uses TRGV9 and TRGJP. This CDR3 has 19 amino acids. Germline CDR1 GITISATS, CDR2 ISYDGTV (reference sequence). CDR3 DNA sequence: TGTGCCTTGTGGGAGGTGCATTTGGTGAGGGAGTTGGGCAAAAAAAGCAAGGTATTT. Translating it yields CALWEVHLVRELGKKSKVF.

The chain recombines TRGV9 with TRGJP. TCRdb carries no J gene annotation; the J gene was assigned here by matching the DNA with germline. This CDR3 has 19 amino acids. With V trimmed by 0 bases and J by 6 bases, 11 bases remained unmatched. Germline CDR1 and CDR2: GITISATS and ISYDGTV (reference sequence). The DNA for the CDR3 is TGTGCCTTGTGGGAGGTGCACAATCAACCAGAGTTGGGCAAAAAAATCAAGGTATTT. Translation: CALWEVHNQPELGKKIKVF.

The sample holds a few counts of this clone. The TCRdb protein comes from a much larger clone and disagrees with this DNA's translation at residue 5, likely due to a read error; the protein given here is derived from the DNA. The V call is TRGV9, the J call TRGJ1 or TRGJ2. Germline matching of the DNA provided the J gene here, since TCRdb leaves it blank. V lost 8 bases to trimming and J lost 9 bases; unmatched junction nucleotides: 10. The germline gives CDR1 GITISATS, CDR2 ISYDGTV (reference sequence). The CDR3 is 11 amino acids. CDR3 loop: CALYWGCKKLF. The CDR3, as DNA: TGTGCCTTGTATTGGGGGTGTAAGAAACTCTTT.

In its sample, this clone ranks as medium-sized (0.01 to 0.1%). V is TRGV3 and J is TRGJ1 or TRGJ2. This CDR3 region has 11 residues. Trimming cost V 6 bases and J 3 bases; bases outside gene matches: 2. Germline assignment: CDR1 VTNTFY and CDR2 YDVSTARD (reference sequence). The CDR3 DNA sequence: TGTGCCACCTGGTCTTATTATAAGAAACTCTTT. Translation gives CATWSYYKKLF.

This clone was seen more than once but under ten times. The amino acid sequence in TCRdb belongs to a much larger clone and departs from this DNA's translation at residue 14, likely a sequencing read error; the sequence shown is translated from the DNA. The V gene is TRGV9, the J gene TRGJP. Per the germline V gene, CDR1 is GITISATS and CDR2 is ISYDGTV (reference sequence). The CDR3 has 17 residues. CDR3 in amino acids: CALWEERGELGKKTKVF. The CDR3 DNA follows: TGTGCCTTGTGGGAGGAGAGGGGAGAGTTGGGCAAAAAAACCAAGGTATTT.

This clone came up many times. This chain links TRGV2 with TRGJ1 or TRGJ2. Germline assignment: CDR1 EGSNGY and CDR2 YDSYNSKV. The CDR3 sequence is 13 residues long. With V trimmed by 5 bases and J by 0 bases, 4 bases remained unmatched. The DNA for the CDR3 is TGTGCCACCTGGGGTCAGAATTATTATAAGAAACTCTTT. This codes for CATWGQNYYKKLF.